The rows below give T cell receptor beta chains drawn from one sample of a study of T cells in localized non-small cell lung cancer. Produced via immunoSEQ multiplex PCR; TCRdb's table is partial and in-frame only. Of roughly 30,000 clones listed, 84% are singletons. The source was peripheral blood mononuclear cells, collected before any cancer treatment. Receptor source: a man aged 40 to 70 with stage III lung adenocarcinoma. Both conserved end residues are part of each CDR3. The order of the fields is J gene, D gene, clone size, V gene, CDR3 protein, CDR3 DNA. The D gene is left open where the match is weak. Only some rows state a clone size, as once, few, many or a class for expanded clones.

j_gene: TRBJ2-7; d_gene: TRBD2; abundance: -; v_gene: TRBV30; CDR3aa: CAWSEWTSGRSSYEQYF; CDR3nt: TGTGCCTGGAGCGAGTGGACTAGCGGGAGGAGCTCCTACGAGCAGTACTTC
j_gene: TRBJ2-1; d_gene: TRBD1; abundance: -; v_gene: TRBV4-1; CDR3aa: CASSQEVRGGWNEQFF; CDR3nt: TGCGCCAGCAGCCAAGAGGTTCGAGGGGGCTGGAATGAGCAGTTCTTC
j_gene: TRBJ1-2; d_gene: -; abundance: -; v_gene: TRBV7-8; CDR3aa: CASSLIEGGYTF; CDR3nt: TGTGCCAGCAGCTTAATCGAGGGGGGCTACACCTTC
j_gene: TRBJ1-2; d_gene: TRBD1; abundance: -; v_gene: TRBV7-9; CDR3aa: CASSRPSSFRGRDYGYTF; CDR3nt: TGTGCCAGCAGCCGACCGTCTTCGTTCAGGGGGCGCGACTATGGCTACACCTTC
j_gene: TRBJ1-5; d_gene: -; abundance: few; v_gene: TRBV21-1; CDR3aa: CASSKAQPQHF; CDR3nt: TGTGCCAGCAGCAAGGCCCAGCCCCAGCATTTT
j_gene: TRBJ2-5; d_gene: -; abundance: -; v_gene: TRBV5-1; CDR3aa: CASSSGHQQETQYF; CDR3nt: TGCGCCAGCAGCTCGGGACACCAACAAGAGACCCAGTACTTC
j_gene: TRBJ2-5; d_gene: TRBD2; abundance: few; v_gene: TRBV10-3; CDR3aa: CAISGISSGVRGTQYF; CDR3nt: TGTGCCATCAGTGGAATAAGTAGCGGGGTCCGGGGGACCCAGTACTTC
j_gene: TRBJ2-5; d_gene: -; abundance: once; v_gene: TRBV5-1; CDR3aa: CASSAGVQETQYF; CDR3nt: TGCGCCAGCAGCGCAGGGGTCCAAGAGACCCAGTACTTC
j_gene: TRBJ2-2; d_gene: -; abundance: -; v_gene: TRBV7-3; CDR3aa: CASSPTSTGGTGELFF; CDR3nt: TGTGCCAGCAGCCCGACTTCTACCGGGGGAACCGGGGAGCTGTTTTTT
j_gene: TRBJ1-5; d_gene: TRBD1; abundance: -; v_gene: TRBV2; CDR3aa: CASSRGQRLNQPQHF; CDR3nt: TGTGCCAGTTCGAGGGGACAGCGTTTGAATCAGCCCCAGCATTTT
j_gene: TRBJ2-1; d_gene: -; abundance: -; v_gene: TRBV9; CDR3aa: CASSERDIAASYNEQFF; CDR3nt: TGTGCCAGCAGCGAGAGGGACATAGCGGCGTCCTACAATGAGCAGTTCTTC
j_gene: TRBJ2-3; d_gene: -; abundance: -; v_gene: TRBV5-1; CDR3aa: CASSLADYTDTQYF; CDR3nt: TGCGCCAGCAGCTTGGCAGACTACACAGATACGCAGTATTTT
j_gene: TRBJ1-5; d_gene: -; abundance: -; v_gene: TRBV27; CDR3aa: CASSFSLRQPQHF; CDR3nt: TGTGCCAGCAGTTTCTCCCTTCGTCAGCCCCAGCATTTT
j_gene: TRBJ2-4; d_gene: -; abundance: -; v_gene: TRBV7-9; CDR3aa: CASSPLGAGNIQYF; CDR3nt: TGTGCCAGCAGCCCGCTTGGGGCTGGTAACATTCAGTACTTC
j_gene: TRBJ2-2; d_gene: TRBD2; abundance: -; v_gene: TRBV7-8; CDR3aa: CASSLVASGFNTGELFF; CDR3nt: TGTGCCAGCAGCTTAGTGGCTAGCGGGTTTAACACCGGGGAGCTGTTTTTT
j_gene: TRBJ1-4; d_gene: -; abundance: -; v_gene: TRBV5-1; CDR3aa: CASSLGLVNEKLFF; CDR3nt: TGCGCCAGCAGCTTGGGCCTGGTTAATGAAAAACTGTTTTTT